Here is one TCR beta chain with its context. This record comes from a study of blood T cell repertoires in COVID-19. The wider study: The origin of the acute and convalescent COVID-19 samples was the United States, Italy and Spain. Sources were T cells, B-cell-depleted T cells, or PBMCs; the material itself was cDNA or gDNA.

CDR1 is SGHTA and CDR2 is FQGNSA in the germline V gene. The CDR3 is made up of 15 amino acids. V lost 10 bases and J lost 9, with 22 bases in between. The method was immunoSEQ multiplex PCR; TCRdb's version includes in-frame clones alone and lacks a portion of them. The data show 250,000 to 300,000 clones, about 90% seen once. Sequenced: PBMCs or T cells enriched from blood (not recorded which). This clonotype originated in a human donor in a cohort exposed to, infected with or recovered from COVID-19 (not recorded which). The donor label of this sample is uncertain. This chain uses TRBV7-2 with TRBJ1-6, with D possibly TRBD1 on 5 matching bases. DNA of the CDR3: TGTGCCACCTCCCGGCGGGGCGAGAGGAGTTCACCCCTCCACTTT. It codes for CATSRRGERSSPLHF.